Reported below is one TCR beta chain. Study processing details: Estimates of nucleated cell counts were drawn from the amplification of reference gene primers. Clones were read by immunoSEQ multiplex PCR, and TCRdb kept only the in-frame ones, dropping some. The V and J calls and the clone size are those of that table, but D and trimming were determined from the DNA. Among about 68,000 clones, approximately 90% were seen once, and the ten largest hold 6.9%. The data belong to a study of blood T cell repertoires in COVID-19. About the research overall: The analysed material was cDNA or gDNA that came from T cells, B-cell-depleted T cells, or PBMCs.

Germline-derived CDR1 and CDR2 are SGHAT and FQNNGV. The CDR3 extends over 15 amino acids. Unmatched junction bases numbered 10, after V lost 4 bases and J lost 5 bases. Material for sequencing was peripheral blood. The genes are TRBV11-2 and TRBJ1-2, with 7 bases matching TRBD1. This clonotype originated in a human donor in a cohort sampled during active COVID-19. The CDR3 protein is CASSYQTGIGYGYTF. For the CDR3, the DNA is TGTGCCAGCAGCTACCAGACAGGGATAGGGTATGGCTACACCTTC.